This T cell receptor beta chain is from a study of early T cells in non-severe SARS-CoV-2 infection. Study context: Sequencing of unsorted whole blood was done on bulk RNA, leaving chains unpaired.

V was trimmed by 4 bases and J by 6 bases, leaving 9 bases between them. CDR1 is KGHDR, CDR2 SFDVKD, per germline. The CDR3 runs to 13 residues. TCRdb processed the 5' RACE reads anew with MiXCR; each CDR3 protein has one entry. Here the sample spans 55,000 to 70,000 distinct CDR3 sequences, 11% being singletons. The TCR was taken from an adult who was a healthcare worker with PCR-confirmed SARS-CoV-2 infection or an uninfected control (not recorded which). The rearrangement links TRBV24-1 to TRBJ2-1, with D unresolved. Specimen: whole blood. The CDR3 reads CATSEPGANEQFF. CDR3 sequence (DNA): TGTGCCACCAGTGAACCTGGTGCCAATGAGCAGTTCTTC.